The 8 T cell receptor beta chains below all came from one sample that was sequenced in a study of T-cell memory formation after mild COVID-19. TCRdb itself ran the 5' RACE reads through MiXCR, one entry per CDR3 protein. The sample has 250,000 to 300,000 distinct CDR3 sequences, around 15% seen once; the top ten hold around 23%. Source material: PBMCs or a T cell subset sorted from them (not recorded which). These receptors originate from a man aged 18 to 30 who had mild COVID-19 (a few samples of this study predate the infection). Cell type and time point are not known.

This chain links TRBV6-5 with TRBJ1-1, with 7 bases identical to TRBD1. The CDR3 loop spans 13 amino acids. V lost 8 bases and J lost 1; bases outside the gene matches: 4. The germline V gene has CDR1 MNHEY and CDR2 SVGAGI. CDR3 region: CASGTARNTEAFF. DNA of the CDR3: TGTGCCAGCGGGACAGCCAGGAACACTGAAGCTTTCTTT.

There are a few counts of this clonotype. The J gene is TRBJ2-1, the V gene TRBV20-1, with 7 bases identical to TRBD2. The CDR3 length is 14 residues. Germline assignment: CDR1 DFQATT and CDR2 SNEGSKA (reference sequence). With V trimmed by 3 bases and J by 3 bases, 5 bases remained unmatched. The CDR3 spells CSAREAGLYNEQFF. The CDR3, as DNA: TGCAGTGCTAGGGAAGCGGGACTCTACAATGAGCAGTTCTTC.

V and J are TRBV12-3 or TRBV12-4 and TRBJ2-7, with TRBD1 matching over 10 bases. The V and J ends lost 6 bases and 0 bases, in that order; junction bases with no gene match: 14. The CDR3 length is 18 residues. The CDR3 spells CASRPSGGQGKGSYEQYF. CDR3 nucleotide sequence: TGTGCCAGCAGACCCTCAGGGGGACAGGGGAAGGGCTCCTACGAGCAGTACTTC.

This clonotype was observed a handful of times. The J gene is TRBJ1-5, the V gene TRBV7-9, with TRBD1 matching 7 bases. J was trimmed by 0 bases and V by 5 bases; bases with no gene match: 7. CDR3 length: 16 amino acids. CDR1 SEHNR and CDR2 FQNEAQ come from the germline V gene (reference sequence). The CDR3 DNA sequence: TGTGCCAGCAGCGGAGCCGGGACAGATAGCAATCAGCCCCAGCATTTT. Protein sequence: CASSGAGTDSNQPQHF.

This clonotype showed up many times. The chain is built from TRBV3-1 and TRBJ1-4; no clear D gene. Germline values: CDR1 LGHDT, CDR2 YNNKEL (reference sequence). CDR3 length: 13 residues. The ends were cut back, 3 bases at V and 7 bases at J, with 9 bases in the middle. CDR3: CASSHLSGEKLFF. The CDR3, as DNA: TGTGCCAGCAGCCACTTATCGGGTGAAAAACTGTTTTTT.

The V and J genes are TRBV12-3 or TRBV12-4 and TRBJ2-7, with a weak D call TRBD1 (8 bases). CDR3 length: 15 amino acids. V dropped 5 bases and J dropped 6 bases, with 20 bases sitting between them. CDR3 nucleotides: TGTGCCAGCAGTAGGGGGGGGACAGGCCTGACCGAGCAGTACTTC. The encoded protein is CASSRGGTGLTEQYF.

This chain links TRBV5-1 with TRBJ1-5; the D is unclear. There are 14 residues in the CDR3. V was pared by 2 bases and J by 2 bases, with 8 bases between. Germline CDR1 reads SGHRS; CDR2 reads YFSETQ. The DNA for the CDR3 is TGCGCCAGCAGCTTAATTTCCCGCAATCAGCCCCAGCATTTT. Protein sequence: CASSLISRNQPQHF. Supplemented by reference TRBV5-1 and TRBJ1-5, the full variable domain reads KAGVTQTPRYLIKTRGQQVTLSCSPISGHRSVSWYQQTPGQGLQFLFEYFSETQRNKGNFPGRFSGRQFSNSRSEMNVSTLELGDSALYLCASSLISRNQPQHFGDGTRLSIL.

This clonotype was picked up a small number of times. J is TRBJ2-7 and V is TRBV7-4; TRBD2 matches at 8 bases. V shed 5 bases and J 4 bases; nucleotides not matched to a gene: 10. Germline values: CDR1 SGHVT, CDR2 SQSDAQ. CDR3 size: 15 residues. The CDR3 loop reads CASSPQVPSGYEQYV. The DNA for the CDR3 is TGTGCCAGCAGCCCGCAGGTCCCTAGCGGGTACGAGCAGTACGTC.